These 10 T cell receptor beta chains share one sample of origin, sequenced in a study of cytomegalovirus exposure and HLA in healthy donors. This PCR relied on a set of 60 Vbeta primers and 13 Jbeta primers. Method: immunoSEQ multiplex PCR; TCRdb's copy keeps in-frame clones and lacks some. The sample carries approximately 140,000 clones, approximately 80% recorded once. The source material was PBMCs. These receptors came from a middle-aged man in good health and CMV-seronegative.

CDR3 region: CASSSEGFLEAFF. DNA for the CDR3: TGTGCCAGCAGTTCCGAGGGATTTCTTGAAGCTTTCTTT. This chain uses TRBV11-2 with TRBJ1-1; no definite D call. Germline values: CDR1 SGHAT, CDR2 FQNNGV. The CDR3 spans 13 residues. Trimming cost V 6 bases and J 7 bases, with 15 bases left between them.

The chain has TRBV27 and TRBJ2-7; 9 nucleotides match TRBD1. Germline V gene lookup returns CDR1 MNHEY and CDR2 SMNVEV (reference sequence). V shed 4 bases, J shed 5 bases, and the junction held 3 bases outside the gene matches. The CDR3 extends over 13 amino acids. Written as DNA, the CDR3 is TGTGCCAGCAGTTACGACAGGGGGGACGAGCAGTACTTC. This encodes CASSYDRGDEQYF.

V is TRBV7-9 and J is TRBJ2-2, with a weak D call TRBD2 (5 bases). Germline CDR1 SEHNR, CDR2 FQNEAQ (reference sequence). CDR3 length: 13 amino acids. V shed 1 base and J shed 11 bases, with 11 bases lying between them. As DNA, the CDR3 is TGTGCCAGCAGCTTAGGACTCGAGGGCGAGCTGTTTTTT. Its translation: CASSLGLEGELFF. Full variable domain (outside the CDR3, taken from reference TRBV7-9 and TRBJ2-2): DTGVSQNPRHKITKRGQNVTFRCDPISEHNRLYWYRQTLGQGPEFLTYFQNEAQLEKSRLLSDRFSAERPKGSFSTLEIQRTEQGDSAMYLCASSLGLEGELFFGEGSRLTVL.

J is TRBJ1-5 and V is TRBV5-6, with 7 nucleotides matching TRBD1. The CDR3 is 16 amino acids. Looked up from germline, CDR1 is SGHDT and CDR2 is YYEEEE. Unmatched junction bases numbered 6, after V lost 0 bases and J lost 3 bases. The CDR3 DNA sequence: TGTGCCAGCAGCTTGGGTGCAGGGGGTATCAATCAGCCCCAGCATTTT. Residues: CASSLGAGGINQPQHF.

V gene TRBV7-2 combines with J gene TRBJ2-5; D might be TRBD2 (6 bases). Per the germline V gene, CDR1 is SGHTA and CDR2 is FQGNSA. The CDR3 spans 13 residues. V lost 6 bases, J lost 7 bases, and 15 bases lay in between. DNA for the CDR3: TGTGCCAGCAGATCGACTAGGGAAGTGACCCAGTACTTC. This gives the protein CASRSTREVTQYF.

This CDR3 reads CASSVLGGISSYEQYF. CDR3 nucleotides: TGTGCCAGCAGCGTACTAGGGGGCATAAGCTCCTACGAGCAGTACTTC. The chain has TRBV7-2 and TRBJ2-7, with TRBD1 identical over 7 bases. The CDR3 sequence is 16 residues long. V trimming: 5 bases; J trimming: 0 bases; junction bases outside the gene matches: 10. Germline CDR1 SGHTA, CDR2 FQGNSA.

This sequence joins TRBV5-5 and TRBJ1-2, with D possibly being TRBD1 (6 bases). V lost 4 bases to trimming and J lost 2 bases, with 9 bases between them. Germline V gives CDR1 SGHKS, CDR2 YYEKEE (reference sequence). The CDR3 is 13 amino acids. CDR3 nucleotides: TGTGCCAGCAGCCTTGGACAGAACTATGGCTACACCTTC. This sequence encodes CASSLGQNYGYTF.

A few counts support this clone. V usage is TRBV6-1 and J usage is TRBJ1-6, with TRBD1 as a possible D gene (6 bases). Trimming stripped 8 bases from V and 8 bases from J, with 16 bases between. CDR1 and CDR2 (germline): MNHNS, SASEGT. The CDR3 spans 14 residues. The CDR3 loop is CASRQVNPYSPLHF. CDR3 nucleotide sequence: TGTGCCAGCCGACAGGTAAATCCGTATTCACCCCTCCACTTT.

The chain links TRBV6-5 to TRBJ1-3; the D gene is possibly TRBD1 (5 bases). The CDR3 is made up of 16 amino acids. V was pared by 2 bases and J by 0 bases, with 11 bases between. The V gene's germline CDR1 is MNHEY and CDR2 SVGAGI. The CDR3 nucleotides read TGTGCCAGCAGTTACGGGGCCCCCCGCTCTGGAAACACCATATATTTT. Amino acid sequence: CASSYGAPRSGNTIYF.

The chain joins TRBV12-5 to TRBJ2-1; 8 bases match TRBD2. This CDR3 is 15 amino acids long. CDR1 is LGHNT, CDR2 FRNRAP, per germline. Trimming at V came to 4 bases and at J to 7 bases, leaving 9 bases not matched to a gene. The CDR3 DNA sequence: TGTGCTAGTGGTTCCCCGGGGGGGCAGGGGAATGAGCAGTTCTTC. Amino acids: CASGSPGGQGNEQFF. The entire variable domain, with the rest obtained from reference TRBV12-5 and TRBJ2-1, is as follows: DARVTQTPRHKVTEMGQEVTMRCQPILGHNTVFWYRQTMMQGLELLAYFRNRAPLDDSGMPKDRFSAEMPDATLATLKIQPSEPRDSAVYFCASGSPGGQGNEQFFGPGTRLTVL.